Listed below are T cell receptor beta chains from one sample, sequenced in a study of blood T cells in healthy people across ages. Using its own MiXCR run on the 5' RACE reads, TCRdb lists one record per CDR3 protein. The sample lists fewer than 1,000,000 distinct CDR3 sequences; around 45% were seen once. Sequenced: blood. Receptor source: a man older than 75 in good health. Both conserved end residues are part of each CDR3. Each record gives: J gene, V gene, clone size, D gene, CDR3 protein, CDR3 DNA. The D gene is left open where the match is weak. Only some rows state a clone size, as once, few, many or a class for expanded clones.

TRBJ2-7,TRBV29-1,.,TRBD2,CSATTSGRYEQYF,TGCAGCGCCACTACTAGCGGGAGATACGAGCAGTACTTC
TRBJ1-1,TRBV10-2,.,.,CASKARKGTEAFF,TGCGCCAGCAAGGCCCGGAAGGGGACTGAAGCTTTCTTT
TRBJ2-2,TRBV12-3/TRBV12-4,.,TRBD2,CASSPGGAGGAGELFF,TGTGCCAGCAGCCCCGGTGGAGCGGGGGGCGCCGGGGAGCTGTTTTTT
TRBJ2-7,TRBV28,few,TRBD2,CASHGTSDFYEQYF,TGTGCCAGCCACGGGACTAGCGACTTCTACGAGCAGTACTTC
TRBJ1-2,TRBV7-3,few,TRBD1,CASNSSRTRTGNGYTF,TGTGCCAGCAACAGCAGTAGAACAAGGACAGGGAATGGCTACACCTTC
TRBJ2-5,TRBV10-2,once,.,CASSNHWTPTEKQYF,TGCGCCAGCAGTAACCATTGGACCCCGACTGAGAAGCAGTACTTC
TRBJ2-5,TRBV7-2,.,TRBD1,CASSVRTGVFQETQYF,TGTGCCAGCAGCGTGAGGACAGGGGTTTTCCAAGAGACCCAGTACTTC
TRBJ2-5,TRBV7-2,few,TRBD1,CASSLGSGTGGPGTQYF,TGTGCCAGCAGCTTAGGATCCGGGACAGGGGGCCCCGGAACCCAGTACTTC
TRBJ1-2,TRBV12-3/TRBV12-4,few,TRBD1,CASRQGTGAYGYTF,TGTGCCAGCAGACAAGGGACAGGGGCCTATGGCTACACCTTC
TRBJ1-1,TRBV14,.,.,CASSREVVGTEAFF,TGTGCCAGCAGCCGTGAGGTAGTAGGAACTGAAGCTTTCTTT
TRBJ2-1,TRBV6-2/TRBV6-3,.,.,CASSFPHEQFF,TGTGCCAGCAGTTTTCCGCATGAGCAGTTCTTC
TRBJ2-3,TRBV29-1,many,.,CSVDSADTQYF,TGCAGCGTTGACAGCGCAGATACGCAGTATTTT
TRBJ2-1,TRBV15,few,.,CATSRDRVSLGNEQFF,TGTGCCACCAGCAGAGATCGGGTCAGCCTGGGGAATGAGCAGTTCTTC
TRBJ2-1,TRBV29-1,.,TRBD2,CSVGSGSSYNEQFF,TGCAGCGTTGGTAGCGGGAGCTCCTACAATGAGCAGTTCTTC
TRBJ1-5,TRBV12-3/TRBV12-4,few,.,CASSLAQGRNQPQHF,TGTGCCAGCAGTTTAGCACAGGGTAGGAATCAGCCCCAGCATTTT
TRBJ2-5,TRBV2,.,TRBD1,CASNRGLGETQYF,TGTGCCAGCAACAGGGGGCTCGGAGAGACCCAGTACTTC
TRBJ2-1,TRBV6-6,.,TRBD1,CASRPGTGYNEQFF,TGTGCCAGCCGCCCCGGGACAGGATACAATGAGCAGTTCTTC
TRBJ1-1,TRBV12-3/TRBV12-4,few,TRBD1,CASSSGTGVTEAFF,TGTGCCAGCAGTTCCGGGACAGGTGTTACTGAAGCTTTCTTT
TRBJ2-1,TRBV27,.,TRBD1,CASRPAGGRYNEQFF,TGTGCCAGCAGACCAGCAGGGGGACGGTACAATGAGCAGTTCTTC
TRBJ2-1,TRBV15,once,TRBD2,CATSTGTRPTEQFF,TGTGCCACCAGCACCGGGACTAGACCTACTGAGCAGTTCTTC
TRBJ2-3,TRBV20-1,.,.,CSARDEGATRTDTQYF,TGCAGTGCTAGGGATGAAGGGGCAACCAGGACAGATACGCAGTATTTT
TRBJ2-1,TRBV5-1,.,TRBD1,CASSLDRVGREQFF,TGCGCCAGCAGCCTGGACAGGGTGGGTAGAGAGCAGTTCTTC
TRBJ2-1,TRBV28,.,TRBD2,CASTLPTSGSYNEQFF,TGTGCCAGCACCCTACCTACTAGCGGCTCCTACAATGAGCAGTTCTTC
TRBJ2-5,TRBV7-2,few,.,CASPANGLLQETQYF,TGTGCCAGCCCAGCGAATGGGTTACTCCAAGAGACCCAGTACTTC
TRBJ2-5,TRBV14,few,.,CASSQRDRQETQYF,TGTGCCAGCAGCCAGCGGGACAGACAAGAGACCCAGTACTTC
TRBJ2-5,TRBV5-1,.,TRBD1,CASRSRGLETQYF,TGCGCCAGCAGATCAAGGGGGCTAGAGACCCAGTACTTC
TRBJ1-5,TRBV6-5,.,.,CASSYSIDGDRPQHF,TGTGCCAGCAGTTACTCGATAGACGGGGATCGTCCCCAGCATTTT
TRBJ2-7,TRBV9,.,.,CASSPGPGLTYEQYF,TGTGCCAGCAGCCCCGGGCCGGGACTCACCTACGAGCAGTACTTC
TRBJ2-1,TRBV12-3/TRBV12-4,.,TRBD2,CASTETSGPSYNEQFF,TGTGCCAGCACCGAGACTAGCGGACCATCCTACAATGAGCAGTTCTTC